Presented here are 32 T cell receptor beta chains from one specimen sequenced in a study of spatial heterogeneity in lung cancer. Points from the study as a whole: The number of expanded tumor alpha and beta chains correlated with mutation number.

The antigens of these receptors remain unknown. Stated time point: sample taken at primary tumor resection. Using its own MiXCR run on the 5' RACE reads, TCRdb lists one record per CDR3 protein. The sample yields 7,500 to 8,000 distinct CDR3 sequences, more than 6.5% seen once. Sequencing was performed on lung tumor tissue, taken at surgery. The receptors were gathered from a female donor with early-stage non-small cell lung cancer.

By its share, this clonotype is medium-sized. This beta chain slipped into a library made for alpha chains as a stray read, so its size is not meaningful. V and J are TRBV9 and TRBJ2-1; tentative D call: TRBD2 (6 bases). The length of the CDR3 is 13 residues. Germline CDR1 reads SGDLS; CDR2 reads YYNGEE. V lost 1 base and J lost 9, with 11 bases in between. CDR3 DNA sequence: TGTGCCAGCAGCGTAACAACGGGAGTTGAGCAGTTCTTC. Translating it yields CASSVTTGVEQFF.

This clonotype was seen a few times. This beta chain is off target for a library built for alpha chains, so its abundance means little. This sequence joins TRBV14 and TRBJ2-6, with D possibly matching TRBD2 (6 bases). V dropped 6 bases and J dropped 2 bases, with 11 bases sitting between them. Germline V gene data show CDR1 as SGHDN and CDR2 as FVKESK. The CDR3 totals 15 residues. The CDR3 DNA reads as TGTGCCAGCAGTCGCACGGGGGCTGGGGCCAACGTCCTGACTTTC. Encoded protein: CASSRTGAGANVLTF.

This clonotype was seen only a few times. Since it is a stray read in a library aimed at alpha chains, this beta chain has a size that is not meaningful. The rearrangement uses TRBV30 and TRBJ2-7; the match to TRBD2 covers 8 bases. The junction had 9 bases not matched to a gene; V was cut back by 5 bases and J by 0 bases. This CDR3 has 15 amino acids. Germline V gene lookup returns CDR1 GTSNPN and CDR2 SVGIG (reference sequence). CDR3 nucleotides: TGTGCCTGGTCCTCGGGAGGGCGGAACTCCTACGAGCAGTACTTC. Protein: CAWSSGGRNSYEQYF.

Notes on this clonotype: With the library built for alpha chains, this beta chain is off target and its frequency is not meaningful. The V and J genes are TRBV4-2 and TRBJ2-3; possibly TRBD1 for D (6 bases). CDR3 size: 16 residues. Germline loops: CDR1 LGHNA, CDR2 YNFKEQ. The germline V and J ends were trimmed by 0 bases and 1 base, with 11 bases remaining between them. Here the CDR3 reads CASSQEGAYRTDTQYF. CDR3 DNA: TGTGCCAGCAGCCAAGAGGGGGCTTACCGCACAGATACGCAGTATTTT.

Of note for this clonotype: With the library built for alpha chains, this beta chain is off target and its frequency is not meaningful. The chain employs TRBV7-8 and TRBJ1-2; D is uncertain. The CDR3 totals 14 residues. CDR1 and CDR2 from the germline V gene are SGHVS and FQNEAQ. Trimming stripped 1 base from V and 11 bases from J, with 17 bases between. The CDR3: CASSLGTKVYEYTF. Here the CDR3 DNA reads TGTGCCAGCAGCTTAGGTACAAAGGTCTATGAATACACCTTC.

This clonotype is labeled as medium-sized. Little can be read into the size of this beta chain, an off-target read in a library designed for alpha chains. This sequence joins TRBV3-1 and TRBJ2-7; TRBD1 matches at 8 bases. The CDR3 is 14 amino acids. CDR1 and CDR2 (germline): LGHDT, YNNKEL (reference sequence). V trimming: 4 bases; J trimming: 7 bases; junction bases outside the gene matches: 9. The CDR3 DNA follows: TGTGCCAGCAGCCCGCGGACAGGGTGGTGGGAGCAGTACTTC. Its protein product is CASSPRTGWWEQYF.

This clonotype was observed many times. This beta chain lies outside the target of a library built for alpha chains; its clone size means little. The chain has TRBV9 and TRBJ2-7; D tentatively reads TRBD1 or TRBD2 (5 bases each). V was shortened by 3 bases and J by 5 bases, with 15 bases between the two germline ends. Germline CDR1 and CDR2: SGDLS and YYNGEE. CDR3 length: 14 residues. The CDR3 loop is CASSARDQDDEQYF. CDR3 DNA sequence: TGTGCCAGCAGCGCCCGGGACCAAGACGACGAGCAGTACTTC.

This clonotype ranks as medium-sized. A library prepared for alpha chains yielded this beta chain as an off-target read; its size is of little meaning. The chain couples TRBV9 to TRBJ2-3, with TRBD2 matching 7 bases. With V trimmed by 0 bases and J by 7 bases, 11 bases remained unmatched. The germline V gene has CDR1 SGDLS and CDR2 YYNGEE. The CDR3 contains 16 residues. CDR3 bases: TGTGCCAGCAGCGTAGTATCCGGGGAGGGGCCTTATACGCAGTATTTT. Translation: CASSVVSGEGPYTQYF.

This clonotype has at least ten counts. This beta chain is off target for a library built for alpha chains, so its abundance means little. The gene calls are TRBV14 and TRBJ2-7; D possibly corresponds to TRBD2 (5 bases). Looked up from germline, CDR1 is SGHDN and CDR2 is FVKESK. The V gene lost 3 bases and the J gene lost 4 bases, with 10 bases spanning the gap. CDR3 length: 13 residues. The CDR3 loop reads CASSQATTYEQYF. The CDR3 region has the DNA TGTGCCAGCAGCCAGGCGACTACTTACGAGCAGTACTTC.

Concerning this clonotype: This beta chain is an unintended read in a library built for alpha chains; its size means little. The chain employs TRBV5-1 and TRBJ2-2, with TRBD1 as a possible D gene (5 bases). Trimming left V 3 bases short and J 4 bases short, with 13 bases between. The CDR3 is made up of 15 amino acids. Germline CDR1 is SGHRS and CDR2 is YFSETQ. DNA for the CDR3: TGCGCCAGCAGCTGGGGCAGGACGGGCACCGGGGAGCTGTTTTTT. It yields the protein CASSWGRTGTGELFF.

This clonotype is labeled medium-sized. Little can be read into the size of this beta chain, an off-target read in a library designed for alpha chains. CDR3 bases: TGTGCCAGCAGCCAATTCGAACAGTCGGCGGGCCAGCCCCAGCATTTT. It specifies CASSQFEQSAGQPQHF. The V gene is TRBV16, the J gene TRBJ1-5, with D uncertain. CDR3 length equals 16 residues. The ends were cut back, 1 base at V and 7 bases at J, with 17 bases in the middle. Germline V gene sequence: CDR1 KGHSY, CDR2 FQNENV. The whole variable domain, filled in from reference TRBV16 and TRBJ1-5, reads GEEVAQTPKHLVRGEGQKAKLYCAPIKGHSYVFWYQQVLKNEFKFLISFQNENVFDETGMPKERFSAKCLPNSPCSLEIQATKLEDSAVYFCASSQFEQSAGQPQHFGDGTRLSIL.

Regarding this clonotype: A much larger clone lies a single base off, so this may be a read error. This beta chain is an unintended read in a library built for alpha chains; its size means little. The J gene is TRBJ2-7, the V gene TRBV20-1; D call uncertain. The germline V and J ends were trimmed by 3 bases and 6 bases, with 12 bases remaining between them. The length of the CDR3 is 12 residues. CDR1 and CDR2 (germline): DFQATT, SNEGSKA (reference sequence). This CDR3 is CSARGNIGEQYF. The CDR3 DNA sequence: TGCAGTGCTAGGGGCAACATTGGCGAGCAGTACTTC.

This clonotype was observed many times. The library was built for alpha chains, so this beta chain is an off-target read and its size means little. This sequence joins TRBV5-6 and TRBJ2-5, with 7 bases identical to TRBD1. Germline-derived CDR1 and CDR2 are SGHDT and YYEEEE. Losses at the gene ends were 4 bases for V and 2 bases for J; bases not matched to a gene: 2. The CDR3 runs 13 residues. The DNA for the CDR3 is TGTGCCAGCAGCCCACAGGGGCAAGAGACCCAGTACTTC. Translated: CASSPQGQETQYF. Filled out from reference TRBV5-6 and TRBJ2-5, the complete variable domain reads DAGVTQSPTHLIKTRGQQVTLRCSPKSGHDTVSWYQQALGQGPQFIFQYYEEEERQRGNFPDRFSGHQFPNYSSELNVNALLLGDSALYLCASSPQGQETQYFGPGTRLLVL.

In its sample, this clonotype is medium-sized. Being off target in a library aimed at alpha chains, this beta chain has a size of little meaning. The chain recombines TRBV20-1 with TRBJ2-5; tentative D call: TRBD2 (5 bases). This CDR3 region has 17 residues. The V and J ends lost 0 bases and 3 bases respectively, with 20 bases between them. Germline lookup yields CDR1 DFQATT and CDR2 SNEGSKA (reference sequence). In nucleotides, the CDR3 is TGCAGTGCTAGAGATGTAGTAAGCCAGAGGGCAGAAGAGACCCAGTACTTC. Its translation is CSARDVVSQRAEETQYF.

There are many counts of this clonotype. This beta chain was picked up by a library intended for alpha chains and is off target, so its count carries little meaning. The genes are TRBV14 and TRBJ1-1; D perhaps matches TRBD1 (5 bases). Trimming took off 4 bases at V and 3 bases at J, with 12 bases between the two ends. The germline CDR1 and CDR2 sequences are SGHDN and FVKESK. This CDR3 is built from 14 residues. CDR3 sequence: CASSPGQAHTEAFF. CDR3 DNA: TGTGCCAGCAGCCCAGGGCAGGCCCACACTGAAGCTTTCTTT.

This clonotype ranks as medium-sized (0.01 to 0.1%). This beta chain was picked up by a library intended for alpha chains and is off target, so its count carries little meaning. V usage is TRBV21-1 and J usage is TRBJ2-1. TRBV21-1 is given as a pseudogene. The length of the CDR3 is 15 residues. The CDR3 sequence: CASSKAGESYNEQFF. The CDR3 DNA follows: TGTGCCAGCAGCAAGGCGGGAGAGTCCTACAATGAGCAGTTCTTC.

This clonotype is medium-sized (0.01 to 0.1%). For a library built for alpha chains, this beta chain is a stray read; little rests on its size. The chain employs TRBV27 and TRBJ1-5; tentative D call: TRBD1 (6 bases). In germline, CDR1 is MNHEY, CDR2 SMNVEV (reference sequence). The length of the CDR3 is 17 residues. Trimming removed 6 bases from V and 1 base from J, with 19 bases in between. CDR3: CASRMRGQLKSNQPQHF. In DNA, the CDR3 is TGTGCCAGCAGAATGAGGGGACAACTCAAAAGCAATCAGCCCCAGCATTTT.

This clonotype was counted at least ten times. Within a library made for alpha chains, this beta chain is off target, and its count is uninformative. The V call is TRBV7-9, the J call TRBJ2-2; 13 bases fit TRBD2. In germline, CDR1 is SEHNR, CDR2 FQNEAQ (reference sequence). This CDR3 contains 19 residues. The V gene end was trimmed by 3 bases and the J gene end by 4 bases; junction bases not matched to a gene: 11. The CDR3 bases are TGTGCCAGCAGCTTCGACCCTAAGACTAGCGGGAGGCTCACCGGGGAGCTGTTTTTT. It is translated as CASSFDPKTSGRLTGELFF.

About this clonotype: Because this beta chain is a stray read in a library intended to capture alpha chains, its abundance should not be given much weight. For the CDR3, the DNA is TGTGCCAGCAGCCCCGGGACAGGGGGCAAGTACTTC. Translating it yields CASSPGTGGKYF. The V gene is TRBV16, the J gene TRBJ2-7, with 12 bases aligning to TRBD1. J was trimmed by 11 bases and V by 4 bases; bases with no gene match: 3. The CDR3 length is 12 residues. The germline V gene encodes CDR1 KGHSY and CDR2 FQNENV.

This clonotype rates as medium-sized (0.01 to 0.1%). Since the library was made to target alpha chains, this beta chain is a stray read and its abundance is not meaningful. J is TRBJ1-5 and V is TRBV6-5; 12 nucleotides match TRBD1. The CDR3 length is 15 residues. Trimming at V came to 5 bases and at J to 5 bases, leaving 4 bases not matched to a gene. CDR1 and CDR2 (germline): MNHEY, SVGAGI. The CDR3 is CASSDGTGGDQPQHF. In nucleotides, the CDR3 is TGTGCCAGCAGTGACGGGACAGGGGGCGATCAGCCCCAGCATTTT.

Sample share makes this clonotype medium-sized. This beta chain represents an off-target read in a library built for alpha chains; its size is of limited meaning. The chain links TRBV11-1 to TRBJ2-3; unclear D gene. V was cut by 5 bases and J by 4 bases, with 10 bases left in between. Per germline, CDR1 SGHAT and CDR2 FQDESV (reference sequence). The CDR3 runs 13 residues. The DNA for the CDR3 is TGTGCCAGCAGCACGGCGGTGGCAGATACGCAGTATTTT. Amino acids: CASSTAVADTQYF.

By share, this clonotype counts as medium-sized. With the library built for alpha chains, this beta chain is off target and its frequency is not meaningful. V and J are TRBV5-1 and TRBJ1-3, with 8 positions matching TRBD1. Losses at the gene ends were 6 bases for V and 0 bases for J; bases not matched to a gene: 5. From germline, CDR1 is SGHRS and CDR2 YFSETQ. This CDR3 comprises 15 residues. The CDR3 DNA reads TGCGCCAGCACCTTAACAGGGGGCTCTGGAAACACCATATATTTT. It specifies CASTLTGGSGNTIYF.

By sample fraction, this clonotype is medium-sized. This beta chain is off target for a library built for alpha chains, so its abundance means little. V usage is TRBV10-1 and J usage is TRBJ2-6; D uncertain. The CDR3 loop spans 16 amino acids. Germline V gene data show CDR1 as WNHNN and CDR2 as SYGVQD (reference sequence). The V and J ends lost 5 bases and 1 base respectively, with 12 bases between them. The CDR3 DNA follows: TGCGCCAGCAGTAAAAAAACAGTTTCTGGGGCCAACGTCCTGACTTTC. It codes for CASSKKTVSGANVLTF.

There are many counts of this clonotype. This beta chain represents an off-target read in a library built for alpha chains; its size is of limited meaning. The chain carries TRBV11-2 and TRBJ2-1, with TRBD1 identical over 10 bases. Germline loops: CDR1 SGHAT, CDR2 FQNNGV. The CDR3 has 15 amino acids. V trimming: 4 bases; J trimming: 4 bases; junction bases outside the gene matches: 4. CDR3 loop: CASSSPGQGYNEQFF. CDR3 bases: TGTGCCAGCAGCTCACCGGGACAGGGGTACAATGAGCAGTTCTTC.

About this clonotype: In a library made to pick up alpha chains, this beta chain is a stray read with a size that means little. The chain combines TRBV7-3 with TRBJ1-2; TRBD1 might be the D (6 bases). The CDR3 spans 13 residues. Germline assignment: CDR1 SGHTA and CDR2 FQGTGA. Between the trimmed V and J ends, which lost 3 bases and 4 bases, there was a span of 9 bases. Written as DNA, the CDR3 is TGTGCCAGCAGCTTCGGGGGCGGCTATGGCTACACCTTC. Residues: CASSFGGGYGYTF.

This clonotype was observed a handful of times. A much larger clone lies a single base off, so this may be a read error. As an off-target read in a library built for alpha chains, this beta chain has a frequency of little significance. The chain uses TRBV25-1 and TRBJ2-5, with 10 bases matching TRBD2. CDR1 and CDR2 (germline): MGHDK, SYGVNS. The CDR3 is 17 residues long. The CDR3 loop reads CVSSAPGTSALQETQYF. CDR3 sequence (DNA): TGTGTCAGCAGTGCCCCCGGGACTAGCGCACTACAAGAGACCCAGTACTTC.

This clonotype was detected many times. This beta chain slipped into a library made for alpha chains as a stray read, so its size is not meaningful. The genes are TRBV20-1 and TRBJ2-5, with TRBD2 identical over 7 bases. The germline CDR1 and CDR2 sequences are DFQATT and SNEGSKA (reference sequence). The CDR3 consists of 15 residues. V was clipped by 6 bases and J by 1 base; unmatched bases: 11. This CDR3 reads CSATDKRDSQETQYF. The CDR3 DNA is TGCAGTGCCACCGACAAGCGGGACTCCCAAGAGACCCAGTACTTC.

This clonotype appeared many times. Being off target in a library aimed at alpha chains, this beta chain has a size of little meaning. This sequence joins TRBV6-5 and TRBJ2-5, with 10 bases aligning to TRBD1. CDR1 is MNHEY and CDR2 is SVGAGI in the germline V gene. The V segment lost 5 bases and the J segment 4 bases; nucleotides outside the gene matches: 7. This CDR3 has 15 residues. The CDR3 protein is CASSGWTGGLETQYF. DNA of the CDR3: TGTGCCAGCAGTGGATGGACAGGGGGGTTAGAGACCCAGTACTTC.

Notes on this clonotype: One junction end disagrees with the germline gene, perhaps due to a read error. Within a library made for alpha chains, this beta chain is off target, and its count is uninformative. J is TRBJ1-6 and V is TRBV20-1; no firm D call. The CDR3 runs to 16 residues. Germline V gene lookup returns CDR1 DFQATT and CDR2 SNEGSKA (reference sequence). The CDR3 spells CSATSSVRAYNSPLHF. The DNA for the CDR3 is TGCAGCGCTACCTCGAGCGTTAGGGCCTATAATTCACCCCTCCACTTT.

By frequency in the sample, this clonotype is medium-sized. This beta chain is a stray sequence in a library constructed for alpha chains; its clone size is not meaningful. The CDR3: CASGGARSTQYF. The CDR3 DNA sequence: TGTGCTAGTGGAGGGGCGAGGAGTACGCAGTATTTT. The V call is TRBV12-5, the J call TRBJ2-3; TRBD1 is a possible D gene (5 bases). CDR1 and CDR2 from the germline V gene are LGHNT and FRNRAP. V gave up 6 bases and J gave up 8 bases, with 12 bases separating them. The CDR3 totals 12 residues.

This clonotype is labeled medium-sized. This beta chain slipped into a library made for alpha chains as a stray read, so its size is not meaningful. V usage is TRBV18 and J usage is TRBJ2-1; a possible D gene is TRBD2 (7 bases). V lost 0 bases to trimming and J lost 5 bases, with 17 bases between them. The CDR3 is 17 amino acids. Germline lookup yields CDR1 KGHSH and CDR2 LQKENI. The chain's CDR3 is CASSPPGGGVKNNEQFF. CDR3 sequence (DNA): TGTGCCAGCTCACCACCGGGAGGGGGAGTGAAGAACAATGAGCAGTTCTTC.

In its sample, this clonotype was seen many times. A library prepared for alpha chains yielded this beta chain as an off-target read; its size is of little meaning. This chain joins TRBV11-3 and TRBJ2-3, with D tentatively TRBD1 (5 bases). Trimming stripped 5 bases from V and 6 bases from J, with 18 bases between. The CDR3 is 15 residues long. The germline V gene encodes CDR1 SGHNT and CDR2 YENEEA. The CDR3 spells CASSPRQGRVDTQYF. The CDR3 nucleotides read TGTGCCAGCAGCCCCCGGCAGGGCCGAGTGGATACGCAGTATTTT.